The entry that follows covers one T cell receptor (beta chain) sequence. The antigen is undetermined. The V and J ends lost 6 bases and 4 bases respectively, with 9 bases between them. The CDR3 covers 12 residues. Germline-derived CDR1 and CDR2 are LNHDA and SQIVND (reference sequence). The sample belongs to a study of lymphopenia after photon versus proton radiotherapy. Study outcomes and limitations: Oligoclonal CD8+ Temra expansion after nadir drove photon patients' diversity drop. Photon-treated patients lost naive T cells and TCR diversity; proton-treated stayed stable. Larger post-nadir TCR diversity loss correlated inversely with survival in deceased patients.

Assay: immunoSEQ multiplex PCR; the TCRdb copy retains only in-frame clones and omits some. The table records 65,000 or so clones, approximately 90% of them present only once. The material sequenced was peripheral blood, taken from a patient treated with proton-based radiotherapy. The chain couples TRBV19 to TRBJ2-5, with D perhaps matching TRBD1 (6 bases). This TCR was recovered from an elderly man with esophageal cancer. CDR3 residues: CASRDRGETQYF. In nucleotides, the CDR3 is TGTGCCAGTAGGGACAGAGGAGAGACCCAGTACTTC.